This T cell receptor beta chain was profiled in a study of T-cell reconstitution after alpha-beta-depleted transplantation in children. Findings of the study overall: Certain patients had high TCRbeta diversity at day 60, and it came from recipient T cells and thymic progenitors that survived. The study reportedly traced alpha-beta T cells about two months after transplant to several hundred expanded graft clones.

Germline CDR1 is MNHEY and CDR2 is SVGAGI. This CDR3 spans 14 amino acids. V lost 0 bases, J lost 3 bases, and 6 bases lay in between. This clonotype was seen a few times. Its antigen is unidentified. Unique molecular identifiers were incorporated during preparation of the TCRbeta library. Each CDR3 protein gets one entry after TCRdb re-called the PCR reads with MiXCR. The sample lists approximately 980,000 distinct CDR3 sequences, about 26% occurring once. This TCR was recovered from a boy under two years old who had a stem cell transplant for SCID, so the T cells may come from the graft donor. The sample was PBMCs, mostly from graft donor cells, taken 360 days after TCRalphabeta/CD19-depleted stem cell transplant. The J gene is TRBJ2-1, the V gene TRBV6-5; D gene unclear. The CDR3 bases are TGTGCCAGCAGTTACTCGGACCTCTACAATGAGCAGTTCTTC. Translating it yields CASSYSDLYNEQFF.